The 32 T cell receptor beta chains reported below all come from one sample, sequenced in a study of cytomegalovirus exposure and HLA in healthy donors. The primer mix had 60 Vbeta and 13 Jbeta primers. Some clones are missing from TCRdb's copy, which holds only in-frame ones; the method was immunoSEQ multiplex PCR. The table has around 170,000 clones, 79% seen once; the top ten hold 0.65% to 0.75%. The sequenced sample was PBMCs. These receptors came from a woman between 35 and 50 years old in good health and CMV-seronegative.

This clone was seen a few times. The chain employs TRBV28 and TRBJ2-7, with TRBD1 matching 10 bases. The CDR3 is made up of 15 amino acids. Germline V CDR1 and CDR2: MDHEN, SYDVKM. V lost 6 bases to trimming and J lost 7 bases; unmatched junction nucleotides: 12. The chain's CDR3 is CASRGGTGAAGEQYF. Here the CDR3 DNA reads TGTGCCAGCAGGGGTGGGACAGGGGCCGCAGGTGAGCAGTACTTC.

V is TRBV6-6 and J is TRBJ2-5; 10 nucleotides align to TRBD2. CDR3 length: 15 amino acids. CDR1 MNHNY and CDR2 SVGAGI come from the germline V gene (reference sequence). Trimming at V came to 6 bases and at J to 2 bases, leaving 6 bases not matched to a gene. CDR3 amino acids: CASRHTSGDQETQYF. For the CDR3, the DNA is TGTGCCAGCAGGCACACTAGCGGGGATCAAGAGACCCAGTACTTC.

The genes are TRBV4-1 and TRBJ1-1; 11 bases map to TRBD1. Unmatched junction bases numbered 1, after V lost 3 bases and J lost 1 base. In germline, CDR1 is MGHRA, CDR2 YSYEKL. This CDR3 is 15 amino acids long. This CDR3 is CASSQGTGGNTEAFF. CDR3 sequence (DNA): TGCGCCAGCAGCCAGGGGACAGGGGGGAACACTGAAGCTTTCTTT.

This chain links TRBV6-1 with TRBJ1-3; 9 bases map to TRBD1. The CDR3 is 15 residues long. CDR1 MNHNS and CDR2 SASEGT come from the germline V gene. With 5 bases clipped from V and 3 bases from J, the junction kept 5 bases outside the gene matches. CDR3 sequence (DNA): TGTGCCAGCAGTTCGCCGGGACAGGGTGGAAACACCATATATTTT. It specifies CASSSPGQGGNTIYF.

The chain uses TRBV19 and TRBJ2-2; 10 bases fit TRBD2. This CDR3 is 15 amino acids long. J was trimmed by 7 bases and V by 3 bases; bases with no gene match: 5. CDR1 and CDR2 from the germline V gene are LNHDA and SQIVND (reference sequence). CDR3 nucleotide sequence: TGTGCCAGTAGTATTCTAGCGGGAGAGGTCGGGGAGCTGTTTTTT. This codes for CASSILAGEVGELFF.

This clone was counted only a few times. The CDR3 DNA is TGTGCCAGCAGCTTACTAGGGGGGGATCAGTTCTTC. As protein: CASSLLGGDQFF. The V and J genes are TRBV5-8 and TRBJ2-1; tentative D call: TRBD2 (7 bases). CDR3 size: 12 residues. The germline V gene encodes CDR1 SGHTS and CDR2 YDEGEE. V was trimmed by 2 bases and J by 13 bases, leaving 13 bases between them. The variable domain in full, with the rest retrieved from reference TRBV5-8 and TRBJ2-1, is EAGVTQSPTHLIKTRGQQATLRCSPISGHTSVYWYQQALGLGLQFLLWYDEGEERNRGNFPPRFSGRQFPNYSSELNVNALELEDSALYLCASSLLGGDQFFGPGTRLTVL.

The chain couples TRBV11-2 to TRBJ1-6; 8 bases fit TRBD1. CDR3 size: 17 residues. Germline V gene sequence: CDR1 SGHAT, CDR2 FQNNGV. V shed 3 bases, J shed 9 bases, and the junction held 13 bases outside the gene matches. CDR3 coding DNA: TGTGCCAGCAGCTTGGGATCTGGACAGGGTATTCGTTCACCCCTCCACTTT. It specifies CASSLGSGQGIRSPLHF.

J is TRBJ1-2 and V is TRBV21-1. TRBV21-1 is a pseudogene locus. This CDR3 comprises 17 residues. The CDR3 nucleotides are TGTGCCAGCAGCTCGAAAGTCGAGACGGGGGTCAGGTATGGCTACACCTTC. Amino acids: CASSSKVETGVRYGYTF.

This chain uses TRBV11-2 with TRBJ2-1, with D possibly being TRBD2 (7 bases). This CDR3 region has 13 residues. V was trimmed by 5 bases and J by 9 bases, leaving 14 bases between them. Germline V gene data show CDR1 as SGHAT and CDR2 as FQNNGV. The CDR3 coding sequence is TGTGCCAGCAGCATCCGGGGGGCGGTTGAGCAGTTCTTC. Residues: CASSIRGAVEQFF.

This chain uses TRBV29-1 with TRBJ2-5, with 15 bases that match TRBD2. This CDR3 has 16 residues. Looked up from germline, CDR1 is SQVTM and CDR2 is ANQGSEA. J was trimmed by 4 bases and V by 5 bases; bases with no gene match: 8. The CDR3: CSVFPGLAGGRETQYF. The CDR3 region has the DNA TGCAGCGTTTTCCCCGGACTAGCGGGGGGGCGAGAGACCCAGTACTTC.

The rearrangement uses TRBV29-1 and TRBJ1-2, with D possibly matching TRBD1 (6 bases). V was clipped by 6 bases and J by 8 bases, with 16 bases between them. The germline CDR1 and CDR2 sequences are SQVTM and ANQGSEA. CDR3 size: 12 residues. CDR3 loop: CSVAQGHQGYTF. The DNA of the CDR3 is TGCAGCGTCGCCCAGGGACATCAAGGCTACACCTTC.

The chain employs TRBV4-1 and TRBJ2-1; 7 bases map to TRBD2. The CDR3 loop spans 14 amino acids. The germline gives CDR1 MGHRA, CDR2 YSYEKL. V lost 5 bases, J lost 9 bases, and 10 bases stayed unmatched. DNA of the CDR3: TGCGCCAGCAGCGACCTGAGAATAGCGGGTGAGCAGTTCTTC. It codes for CASSDLRIAGEQFF.

The genes are TRBV5-5 and TRBJ1-6; D is unclear. The CDR3 consists of 18 residues. Germline V gene data show CDR1 as SGHKS and CDR2 as YYEKEE (reference sequence). V lost 0 bases and J lost 0, with 13 bases in between. The CDR3 here is CASSLGWLDSSYNSPLHF. CDR3 DNA sequence: TGTGCCAGCAGCTTGGGATGGCTCGATTCCTCCTATAATTCACCCCTCCACTTT.

This clone came up a few times. The chain recombines TRBV5-1 with TRBJ2-7; 9 bases fit TRBD1. Germline V gene data show CDR1 as SGHRS and CDR2 as YFSETQ. The CDR3 consists of 14 residues. The V gene end was trimmed by 2 bases and the J gene end by 2 bases; junction bases not matched to a gene: 2. Written as DNA, the CDR3 is TGCGCCAGCAGCTTTACAGGGGGCACCTACGAGCAGTACTTC. This gives the protein CASSFTGGTYEQYF. Together with reference TRBV5-1 and TRBJ2-7, the CDR3 gives the full variable domain: KAGVTQTPRYLIKTRGQQVTLSCSPISGHRSVSWYQQTPGQGLQFLFEYFSETQRNKGNFPGRFSGRQFSNSRSEMNVSTLELGDSALYLCASSFTGGTYEQYFGPGTRLTVT.

The CDR3: CASSRGGTGNSYEQYF. The CDR3 DNA follows: TGTGCCAGCAGCCGAGGAGGGACAGGAAATTCCTACGAGCAGTACTTC. This chain uses TRBV5-4 with TRBJ2-7; 8 positions match TRBD1. The V gene's germline CDR1 is SGHNT and CDR2 YYREEE (reference sequence). The CDR3 has 16 residues. The V and J ends lost 4 bases and 1 base, in that order; junction bases with no gene match: 10. Based on the CDR3 plus reference TRBV5-4 and TRBJ2-7, the full variable domain is ETGVTQSPTHLIKTRGQQVTLRCSSQSGHNTVSWYQQALGQGPQFIFQYYREEENGRGNFPPRFSGLQFPNYSSELNVNALELDDSALYLCASSRGGTGNSYEQYFGPGTRLTVT.

This chain uses TRBV30 with TRBJ2-5; tentative D call: TRBD1 (7 bases). The J call is doubtful: the DNA matches TRBJ2-7 better. The CDR3 has 15 residues. CDR1 is GTSNPN, CDR2 SVGIG, per germline (reference sequence). CDR3 region: CAWSPGGLYTYEQYF. The CDR3 DNA sequence: TGTGCCTGGAGTCCAGGGGGGCTTTACACCTACGAGCAGTACTTC.

V usage is TRBV7-9 and J usage is TRBJ2-7; 10 bases match TRBD1. Germline trimming cut 6 bases from V and 5 bases from J; bases unmatched to any gene: 10. This CDR3 region has 15 residues. Germline V gives CDR1 SEHNR, CDR2 FQNEAQ (reference sequence). The CDR3 DNA is TGTGCCAGCAGAGGCCCGGACAGGGGGTGGGACGAGCAGTACTTC. Translation gives CASRGPDRGWDEQYF.

This chain joins TRBV13 and TRBJ1-2; D possibly corresponds to TRBD1 (6 bases). The CDR3 extends over 14 amino acids. Germline lookup yields CDR1 PRHDT and CDR2 FYEKMQ (reference sequence). Trimming took off 5 bases at V and 4 bases at J, with 14 bases between the two ends. As DNA, the CDR3 is TGTGCCAGCAGCCCTAACAGGGTAGCCTATGGCTACACCTTC. Amino acid sequence: CASSPNRVAYGYTF.

The chain joins TRBV2 to TRBJ1-1; the D gene is possibly TRBD1 (6 bases). The CDR3 has 15 amino acids. V was clipped by 7 bases and J by 4 bases, with 19 bases between them. Germline V CDR1 and CDR2: SNHLY, FYNNEI. CDR3 sequence (DNA): TGTGCCAGCAATAGGGCTAGGGGGGGTGGCACTGAAGCTTTCTTT. Protein sequence: CASNRARGGGTEAFF. The full variable domain, in which reference TRBV2 and TRBJ1-1 provide the parts outside the CDR3, is EPEVTQTPSHQVTQMGQEVILRCVPISNHLYFYWYRQILGQKVEFLVSFYNNEISEKSEIFDDQFSVERPDGSNFTLKIRSTKLEDSAMYFCASNRARGGGTEAFFGQGTRLTVV.

The chain has TRBV28 and TRBJ2-1; TRBD2 aligns across 7 bases. Germline-derived CDR1 and CDR2 are MDHEN and SYDVKM. Trimming removed 8 bases from V and 2 bases from J; junction bases left unmatched: 9. The CDR3 sequence is 15 residues long. CDR3: CASVNGRSPYNEQFF. Written as DNA, the CDR3 is TGTGCCAGCGTGAACGGGAGGTCTCCCTACAATGAGCAGTTCTTC.

In this sample, this clone turned up a few times. The V and J genes are TRBV7-2 and TRBJ2-1; maybe TRBD2 (5 bases). CDR3 length: 14 amino acids. Germline CDR1 is SGHTA and CDR2 is FQGNSA. The V and J ends lost 2 bases and 5 bases respectively, with 10 bases between them. This CDR3 is CASSLLETNNEQFF. In nucleotides, the CDR3 is TGTGCCAGCAGCTTATTGGAGACTAACAATGAGCAGTTCTTC.

The CDR3 sequence: CASTTWDRSDTQYF. For the CDR3, the DNA is TGTGCCAGCACCACTTGGGACAGATCAGATACGCAGTATTTT. The chain joins TRBV11-1 to TRBJ2-3; TRBD1 matches at 7 bases. This CDR3 spans 14 amino acids. Germline CDR1 and CDR2: SGHAT and FQDESV (reference sequence). V shed 7 bases, J shed 4 bases, and the junction held 8 bases outside the gene matches.

This chain connects TRBV7-6 to TRBJ2-7; TRBD2 aligns across 9 bases. The germline gives CDR1 SGHVS, CDR2 FNYEAQ. V trimming: 1 base; J trimming: 2 bases; junction bases outside the gene matches: 3. This CDR3 comprises 15 residues. The CDR3 nucleotides read TGTGCCAGCAGCTTAGGAGCGGGAGGCCCCTACGAGCAGTACTTC. Translation gives CASSLGAGGPYEQYF.

This clone was observed a handful of times. The rearrangement uses TRBV6-5 and TRBJ1-3; D ambiguous. The CDR3 is made up of 16 amino acids. The germline CDR1 and CDR2 sequences are MNHEY and SVGAGI. Trimming cost V 2 bases and J 0 bases, with 11 bases left between them. The CDR3 loop reads CASSYGKHTSGNTIYF. DNA for the CDR3: TGTGCCAGCAGTTACGGTAAACATACCTCTGGAAACACCATATATTTT.

The V call is TRBV14, the J call TRBJ2-1; 11 bases match TRBD2. V shed 3 bases and J 7 bases; nucleotides not matched to a gene: 2. The CDR3 runs 14 residues. From germline, CDR1 is SGHDN and CDR2 FVKESK. CDR3 coding DNA: TGTGCCAGCAGCCATAGCGGGGGGGCTAATGAGCAGTTCTTC. Protein: CASSHSGGANEQFF.

The CDR3 DNA is TGTGCCAGTCAAATAACTGGGCTTGCCAAAAACATTCAGTACTTC. Translated, it gives CASQITGLAKNIQYF. The chain employs TRBV19 and TRBJ2-4; unclear D gene. The germline gives CDR1 LNHDA, CDR2 SQIVND (reference sequence). The CDR3 loop spans 15 amino acids. V lost 8 bases and J 1 base, leaving 15 bases between the germline ends.

The count of this clone is one. The rearrangement joins TRBV30 to TRBJ2-7, with 8 bases aligning to TRBD2. This CDR3 contains 13 residues. Germline values: CDR1 GTSNPN, CDR2 SVGIG (reference sequence). V was clipped by 1 base and J by 6 bases; unmatched bases: 5. The CDR3 is CAWSGYAGGEQYF. DNA for the CDR3: TGTGCCTGGAGTGGTTATGCGGGAGGCGAGCAGTACTTC. The variable domain in full, completed from reference TRBV30 and TRBJ2-7, reads SQTIHQWPATLVQPVGSPLSLECTVEGTSNPNLYWYRQAAGRGLQLLFYSVGIGQISSEVPQNLSASRPQDRQFILSSKKLLLSDSGFYLCAWSGYAGGEQYFGPGTRLTVT.

This clone was detected a few times. This rearrangement joins TRBV19 to TRBJ1-1, with 9 bases lining up with TRBD1. Germline CDR1 is LNHDA and CDR2 is SQIVND (reference sequence). Losses at the gene ends were 5 bases for V and 1 base for J; bases not matched to a gene: 11. The CDR3 spans 17 residues. CDR3 nucleotides: TGTGCCAGTAGTCCCCGGGGGGTACAGGGGGCGAACACTGAAGCTTTCTTT. It translates to CASSPRGVQGANTEAFF.

The V call is TRBV9, the J call TRBJ2-7, with D maybe TRBD2 (5 bases). The ends were cut back, 0 bases at V and 3 bases at J, with 13 bases in the middle. The V gene's germline CDR1 is SGDLS and CDR2 YYNGEE. This CDR3 has 15 residues. CDR3 sequence reads: CASSVGTASFYEQYF. The CDR3 DNA reads as TGTGCCAGCAGCGTAGGGACTGCTTCGTTCTACGAGCAGTACTTC.

This chain links TRBV9 with TRBJ1-3; D is possibly TRBD1 (5 bases). CDR3 length equals 15 residues. Per the germline V gene, CDR1 is SGDLS and CDR2 is YYNGEE. V dropped 5 bases and J dropped 0 bases, with 12 bases sitting between them. The CDR3 spells CASSPGHLSGNTIYF. The CDR3 DNA sequence: TGTGCCAGCAGTCCTGGACATCTCTCTGGAAACACCATATATTTT.

The V gene is TRBV9, the J gene TRBJ2-7; 9 bases align to TRBD2. Germline-derived CDR1 and CDR2 are SGDLS and YYNGEE. The CDR3 length is 16 residues. V was pared by 3 bases and J by 2 bases, with 9 bases of the junction left unmatched. In DNA, the CDR3 is TGTGCCAGCAGCGAGGGGTTAGCGGGGGATACCTACGAGCAGTACTTC. Translating it yields CASSEGLAGDTYEQYF.

V usage is TRBV9 and J usage is TRBJ2-5; D gene uncertain. Trimming shortened V by 2 bases and J by 0 bases, and 5 bases separated the two germline ends. This CDR3 contains 13 residues. Germline CDR1 reads SGDLS; CDR2 reads YYNGEE. CDR3 protein: CASSVSYQETQYF. CDR3 coding DNA: TGTGCCAGCAGCGTTTCATACCAAGAGACCCAGTACTTC.